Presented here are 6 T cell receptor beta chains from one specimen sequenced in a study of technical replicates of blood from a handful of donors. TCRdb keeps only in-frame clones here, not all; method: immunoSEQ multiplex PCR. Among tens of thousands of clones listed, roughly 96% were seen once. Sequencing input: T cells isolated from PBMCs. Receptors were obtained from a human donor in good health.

The CDR3 DNA is TGTGCCAGCAGCTCTCCGGGACAGCCCTACGAGCAGTACTTC. It is translated as CASSSPGQPYEQYF. The chain couples TRBV7-2 to TRBJ2-7; 7 bases match TRBD1. CDR3 length: 14 residues. Germline CDR1 SGHTA, CDR2 FQGNSA. Trimming took 4 bases from V and 2 from J; bases not matched to a gene: 5.

The CDR3 sequence: CASSPGDSTYNEQFF. In nucleotides, the CDR3 is TGCGCCAGCAGCCCAGGGGACAGTACTTACAATGAGCAGTTCTTC. This sequence joins TRBV5-1 and TRBJ2-1, with TRBD1 identical over 7 bases. Trimming removed 4 bases from V and 4 bases from J; junction bases left unmatched: 8. The germline V gene has CDR1 SGHRS and CDR2 YFSETQ. The CDR3 spans 15 residues.

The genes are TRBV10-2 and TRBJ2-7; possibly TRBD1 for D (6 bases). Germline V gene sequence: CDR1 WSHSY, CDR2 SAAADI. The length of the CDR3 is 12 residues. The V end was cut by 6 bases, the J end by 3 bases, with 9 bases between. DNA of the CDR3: TGCGCCAGCAGGGACAGCCTCTACGAGCAGTACTTC. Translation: CASRDSLYEQYF.

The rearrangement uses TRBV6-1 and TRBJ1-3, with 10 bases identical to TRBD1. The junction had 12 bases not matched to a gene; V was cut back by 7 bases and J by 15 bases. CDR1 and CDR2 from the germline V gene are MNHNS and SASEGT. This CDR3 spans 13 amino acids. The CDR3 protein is CASNDRGQIRGYF. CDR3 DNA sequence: TGTGCCAGCAATGACAGGGGGCAAATCAGGGGATATTTT.

The CDR3 loop is CASSEGRDQPQHF. The DNA for the CDR3 is TGTGCCAGCAGTGAAGGTCGGGATCAGCCCCAGCATTTT. The J gene is TRBJ1-5, the V gene TRBV6-1; D is uncertain. The ends were cut back, 1 base at V and 5 bases at J, with 6 bases in the middle. CDR1 is MNHNS, CDR2 SASEGT, per germline. CDR3 length equals 13 residues.

The DNA for the CDR3 is TGTGCCAGCAGTTACCAAATAGACTACGAGCAGTACTTC. Amino acid sequence: CASSYQIDYEQYF. The V and J genes are TRBV6-5 and TRBJ2-7; the D is unclear. Trimming shortened V by 2 bases and J by 3 bases, and 8 bases separated the two germline ends. Looked up from germline, CDR1 is MNHEY and CDR2 is SVGAGI. The CDR3 runs 13 residues.